This passage covers 8 T cell receptor beta chains from one sample sequenced in a study of blood T cell repertoires in COVID-19. Sequenced by immunoSEQ multiplex PCR; TCRdb stores in-frame clones only, minus some. The sample lists tens of thousands of clones; more than 70% were seen once. Sequenced sample: peripheral blood. The receptors derive from a human donor in a cohort sampled during active COVID-19.

The V call is TRBV7-2, the J call TRBJ2-5, with D perhaps TRBD2 (7 bases). This CDR3 has 15 residues. The germline gives CDR1 SGHTA, CDR2 FQGNSA. V dropped 0 bases and J dropped 3 bases, with 11 bases sitting between them. In DNA, the CDR3 is TGTGCCAGCAGCTTAGCGGGGGGGCCAGAAGAGACCCAGTACTTC. This sequence encodes CASSLAGGPEETQYF.

The chain links TRBV6-5 to TRBJ2-7, with 9 bases fitting TRBD2. This CDR3 is built from 15 residues. CDR1 is MNHEY and CDR2 is SVGAGI in the germline V gene. V lost 9 bases to trimming and J lost 2 bases; unmatched junction nucleotides: 11. CDR3 nucleotide sequence: TGTGCCAGTCTGGGGGAAGCGGGAGGAACCTACGAGCAGTACTTC. Its translation is CASLGEAGGTYEQYF.

The chain carries TRBV11-2 and TRBJ2-3, with 9 bases fitting TRBD2. Germline V CDR1 and CDR2: SGHAT, FQNNGV. V lost 1 base, J lost 6 bases, and 14 bases stayed unmatched. CDR3 length: 18 residues. The CDR3, as DNA: TGTGCCAGCAGCTTAGGCCCCGGACTAGCGCGGGGGGGGGATACGCAGTATTTT. Translating gives CASSLGPGLARGGDTQYF. Complete variable domain (other parts from reference TRBV11-2 and TRBJ2-3): EAGVAQSPRYKIIEKRQSVAFWCNPISGHATLYWYQQILGQGPKLLIQFQNNGVVDDSQLPKDRFSAERLKGVDSTLKIQPAKLEDSAVYLCASSLGPGLARGGDTQYFGPGTRLTVL.

The V call is TRBV2, the J call TRBJ2-7; weak D call: TRBD2 (6 bases). This CDR3 contains 15 residues. CDR1 and CDR2 (germline): SNHLY, FYNNEI. Trimming shortened V by 2 bases and J by 2 bases, and 13 bases separated the two germline ends. CDR3 DNA: TGTGCCAGCAGTGAATGGTTAGCGGAGACCTACGAGCAGTACTTC. This translates into CASSEWLAETYEQYF. The whole variable domain, remainder taken from reference TRBV2 and TRBJ2-7, is EPEVTQTPSHQVTQMGQEVILRCVPISNHLYFYWYRQILGQKVEFLVSFYNNEISEKSEIFDDQFSVERPDGSNFTLKIRSTKLEDSAMYFCASSEWLAETYEQYFGPGTRLTVT.

This clone was seen just once. The chain links TRBV19 to TRBJ2-1; 10 nucleotides agree with TRBD2. Per germline, CDR1 LNHDA and CDR2 SQIVND (reference sequence). Losses at the gene ends were 6 bases for V and 7 bases for J; bases not matched to a gene: 15. The CDR3 covers 17 residues. CDR3 sequence reads: CASSYSATSGVRNEQFF. The CDR3 nucleotides read TGTGCCAGTAGCTATTCAGCTACTAGCGGGGTTCGAAATGAGCAGTTCTTC.

The V and J genes are TRBV7-9 and TRBJ2-7, with a weak D call TRBD2 (6 bases). Trimming pared 6 bases from V and 6 bases from J, leaving 24 bases between. The germline V gene encodes CDR1 SEHNR and CDR2 FQNEAQ (reference sequence). The length of the CDR3 is 16 residues. Written as DNA, the CDR3 is TGTGCCAGCAGTCCCCATCTGGGACTGGGATTGAGCGAGCAGTACTTC. Protein sequence: CASSPHLGLGLSEQYF.

This chain uses TRBV6-5 with TRBJ2-3; D ambiguous. The germline V and J ends were trimmed by 5 bases and 6 bases, with 9 bases remaining between them. The CDR3 contains 12 residues. Germline V gene sequence: CDR1 MNHEY, CDR2 SVGAGI. Written as DNA, the CDR3 is TGTGCCAGCAGTCCCCGGTTGGATACGCAGTATTTT. Translating gives CASSPRLDTQYF.

V gene TRBV6-6 combines with J gene TRBJ1-2, with D possibly being TRBD1 (5 bases). V was shortened by 2 bases and J by 6 bases, with 13 bases between the two germline ends. Germline V CDR1 and CDR2: MNHNY, SVGAGI (reference sequence). This CDR3 has 14 residues. CDR3 sequence: CASSYPSGGNGYTF. DNA of the CDR3: TGTGCCAGCAGTTACCCTTCCGGGGGGAATGGCTACACCTTC.